This T cell receptor beta chain was captured in a study of metastatic and nonmetastatic thyroid tumors. The CDR3 contains 15 residues. Germline V CDR1 and CDR2: MNHNS, SASEGT. V shed 7 bases and J 5 bases; nucleotides not matched to a gene: 7. TCRdb re-called clones via MiXCR from the PCR reads. The sample lists approximately 50,000 clones, 3.5% to 5% seen once, with roughly a tenth in the top ten. This clone was seen many times. All patients were untreated before thyroid surgery. The sample comprised blood. The V gene is TRBV6-1, the J gene TRBJ2-1, with 11 bases aligning to TRBD2. The clonotype comes from a female donor with papillary thyroid cancer or a benign thyroid nodule (not recorded which). Some clones in this sample may be carry-over from other donors' samples. The CDR3 loop reads CASISGLAGNNEQFF. Here the CDR3 DNA reads TGTGCCAGCATTTCCGGACTAGCGGGCAACAATGAGCAGTTCTTC.